This TCR beta chain was observed in a study of cytomegalovirus exposure and HLA in healthy donors. V dropped 2 bases and J dropped 2; count of bases not matched to a gene: 0. CDR3 size: 14 residues. Germline V CDR1 and CDR2: MGHDK, SYGVNS. Researchers ran the PCR with 60 Vbeta and 13 Jbeta primers. Method: immunoSEQ multiplex PCR; TCRdb's copy keeps in-frame clones and lacks some. The sample has about 200,000 clones, 80% seen once. V and J are TRBV25-1 and TRBJ1-2, with 9 nucleotides matching TRBD1. The sequence was obtained from a middle-aged woman in good health and CMV-seronegative. The specimen sequenced was PBMCs. The DNA for the CDR3 is TGTGCCAGCAGTGAAGGACAGGGGAACTATGGCTACACCTTC. Its translation is CASSEGQGNYGYTF.